Each of the 13 T cell receptor beta chains below was sequenced from the same sample in a study of T cells after yellow fever vaccination. TCRdb re-called the 5' RACE reads with MiXCR, one entry per CDR3 protein. The table includes 450,000 to 650,000 distinct CDR3 sequences, 13% detected once. The material sequenced was PBMCs, taken on the day of the yellow fever booster vaccination. The source of these receptors is a young man who received the YFV17D yellow fever vaccine.

Only a few counts were recorded for this clonotype. The chain couples TRBV24-1 to TRBJ2-1, with TRBD2 as a possible D gene (6 bases). CDR3 size: 13 residues. Germline assignment: CDR1 KGHDR and CDR2 SFDVKD. The germline V and J ends were trimmed by 6 bases and 10 bases, with 15 bases remaining between them. CDR3 sequence reads: CATSTAGGREQFF. The CDR3 coding sequence is TGTGCCACCAGTACCGCCGGGGGTAGGGAGCAGTTCTTC.

The CDR3 sequence: CSARDGQPPEPQHF. The CDR3, as DNA: TGCAGTGCTAGAGATGGACAGCCCCCGGAGCCCCAGCATTTT. This rearrangement joins TRBV20-1 to TRBJ1-5, with D possibly TRBD1 on 6 matching bases. Germline CDR1 is DFQATT and CDR2 is SNEGSKA (reference sequence). The V gene lost 0 bases and the J gene lost 8 bases, with 14 bases spanning the gap. The CDR3 totals 14 residues.

CDR3 sequence: CSVDWQGGNNEQFF. CDR3 nucleotides: TGCAGCGTTGATTGGCAGGGAGGTAACAATGAGCAGTTCTTC. The rearrangement uses TRBV29-1 and TRBJ2-1; the D gene is possibly TRBD2 (6 bases). The CDR3 extends over 14 amino acids. V was clipped by 3 bases and J by 5 bases, with 14 bases between them. The V gene's germline CDR1 is SQVTM and CDR2 ANQGSEA.

V and J are TRBV6-5 and TRBJ2-3; D gene unclear. The CDR3 length is 17 residues. Germline V gene lookup returns CDR1 MNHEY and CDR2 SVGAGI. Deletions cut 0 bases from V and 0 bases from J, with 13 bases between. The CDR3 DNA is TGTGCCAGCAGTTACTCGTATGATGTGGGAAGCACAGATACGCAGTATTTT. It translates to CASSYSYDVGSTDTQYF.

This clonotype was recorded a few times. This chain uses TRBV2 with TRBJ2-3; possibly TRBD2 for D (6 bases). Germline values: CDR1 SNHLY, CDR2 FYNNEI. The CDR3 runs 14 residues. V gave up 8 bases and J gave up 1 base, with 13 bases separating them. As DNA, the CDR3 is TGTGCCAGCTCTAGGGCTAGCGGCACAGATACGCAGTATTTT. The encoded protein is CASSRASGTDTQYF.

V usage is TRBV7-2 and J usage is TRBJ2-3, with TRBD2 matching 7 bases. V was clipped by 6 bases and J by 5 bases; unmatched bases: 11. The CDR3 totals 15 residues. Germline V gene sequence: CDR1 SGHTA, CDR2 FQGNSA. CDR3 sequence: CASRLRAGVEDTQYF. The CDR3, as DNA: TGTGCCAGCAGACTAAGGGCGGGAGTGGAAGATACGCAGTATTTT.

V usage is TRBV14 and J usage is TRBJ2-7, with TRBD1 identical over 11 bases. Germline trimming cut 7 bases from V and 7 bases from J; bases unmatched to any gene: 6. The CDR3 is made up of 13 amino acids. CDR1 and CDR2 (germline): SGHDN, FVKESK. The CDR3 DNA is TGTGCCAGCAAACCCGGGACAGGGGGAGAGCAGTACTTC. Translated: CASKPGTGGEQYF.

This chain joins TRBV5-1 and TRBJ1-2; D possibly corresponds to TRBD1 (6 bases). Between the trimmed V and J ends, which lost 3 bases and 0 bases, there was a span of 12 bases. The CDR3 runs to 15 residues. Germline CDR1 and CDR2: SGHRS and YFSETQ. This chain's CDR3 is CASSYGTLPNYGYTF. DNA of the CDR3: TGCGCCAGCAGCTACGGGACACTTCCTAACTATGGCTACACCTTC.

The V call is TRBV20-1, the J call TRBJ1-5; D ambiguous. Germline loops: CDR1 DFQATT, CDR2 SNEGSKA (reference sequence). With 5 bases removed from V and 0 bases from J, the gap between germline ends came to 11 bases. The CDR3 length is 14 residues. The CDR3 protein is CSAARTDSNQPQHF. DNA of the CDR3: TGCAGTGCTGCGAGGACGGATAGCAATCAGCCCCAGCATTTT.

This clonotype was recorded a few times. The rearrangement links TRBV3-1 to TRBJ1-1; tentatively, D is TRBD1 (5 bases). Germline loops: CDR1 LGHDT, CDR2 YNNKEL (reference sequence). V lost 1 base and J 0 bases, leaving 6 bases between the germline ends. This CDR3 is 14 amino acids long. The CDR3 nucleotides are TGTGCCAGCAGCCAAGGGGGCCTGAACACTGAAGCTTTCTTT. As protein: CASSQGGLNTEAFF.

This clonotype was found a few times. The chain couples TRBV7-9 to TRBJ2-5; D gene ambiguous. Germline V gives CDR1 SEHNR, CDR2 FQNEAQ (reference sequence). Trimming took 1 base from V and 0 from J, leaving 6 bases between them. The CDR3 consists of 14 residues. As DNA, the CDR3 is TGTGCCAGCAGCTTAGAGTCGGACCAAGAGACCCAGTACTTC. The encoded protein is CASSLESDQETQYF.

Only a few counts were recorded for this clonotype. The chain uses TRBV20-1 and TRBJ2-3; D is unresolved. The ends were cut back, 7 bases at V and 6 bases at J, with 11 bases in the middle. The germline CDR1 and CDR2 sequences are DFQATT and SNEGSKA (reference sequence). This CDR3 has 11 amino acids. CDR3 in amino acids: CSEGSPDTQYF. The DNA for the CDR3 is TGCAGTGAAGGAAGCCCCGATACGCAGTATTTT.

V and J are TRBV9 and TRBJ2-1; 8 nucleotides match TRBD2. V was clipped by 0 bases and J by 6 bases; unmatched bases: 8. CDR3 length: 16 residues. Germline V gene data show CDR1 as SGDLS and CDR2 as YYNGEE. The CDR3 sequence is CASSVDIGGGRNEQFF. The CDR3 nucleotides are TGTGCCAGCAGCGTAGATATTGGCGGGGGGCGCAATGAGCAGTTCTTC.